These 30 T cell receptor beta chains were all obtained from the same sample, sequenced in a study of blood T cell repertoires in COVID-19. Method: immunoSEQ multiplex PCR; TCRdb's copy keeps in-frame clones and lacks some. The sample consists of 300,000 to 400,000 clones, under 90% of them appearing once. The sequenced sample was PBMCs or T cells enriched from blood (not recorded which). These receptors originate from a man aged 60 to 69 who had recovered from COVID-19.

CDR3 sequence reads: CASSPGQGGSYNEQFF. In DNA form, the CDR3 reads TGCGCCAGCAGCCCTGGACAGGGAGGCTCCTACAATGAGCAGTTCTTC. The V call is TRBV4-1, the J call TRBJ2-1; 8 nucleotides align to TRBD1. The germline gives CDR1 MGHRA, CDR2 YSYEKL. The CDR3 has 16 amino acids. V dropped 4 bases and J dropped 0; count of bases not matched to a gene: 5.

This chain connects TRBV9 to TRBJ2-1; 7 nucleotides line up with TRBD2. V shed 0 bases, J shed 4 bases, and the junction held 4 bases outside the gene matches. The CDR3 contains 15 residues. Germline V gene sequence: CDR1 SGDLS, CDR2 YYNGEE. The CDR3 DNA reads TGTGCCAGCAGCGTAGATTCTAGCGGTTACAATGAGCAGTTCTTC. As protein: CASSVDSSGYNEQFF.

CDR3: CASSFPRRYNEQFF. In nucleotides, the CDR3 is TGTGCCAGCAGTTTTCCTAGGCGGTACAATGAGCAGTTCTTC. The chain employs TRBV28 and TRBJ2-1; no clear D gene. Per the germline V gene, CDR1 is MDHEN and CDR2 is SYDVKM. This CDR3 has 14 residues. V was clipped by 3 bases and J by 4 bases, with 10 bases between them.

The V gene is TRBV10-1, the J gene TRBJ2-3; D uncertain. The CDR3 loop spans 12 amino acids. V lost 6 bases to trimming and J lost 6 bases, with 10 bases between them. Germline CDR1 and CDR2: WNHNN and SYGVQD (reference sequence). CDR3 sequence: CASSDSLDTQYF. The CDR3 nucleotides are TGCGCCAGCAGCGACTCGTTGGATACGCAGTATTTT.

The chain combines TRBV24-1 with TRBJ2-7, with 9 bases lining up with TRBD1. The CDR3 consists of 15 residues. V lost 3 bases to trimming and J lost 3 bases; unmatched junction nucleotides: 5. Germline V gives CDR1 KGHDR, CDR2 SFDVKD. The CDR3 DNA reads as TGTGCCACCAGTGATCAAGGGACAGGGAACTACGAGCAGTACTTC. This translates into CATSDQGTGNYEQYF.

The J gene is TRBJ2-2, the V gene TRBV6-4; D gene unclear. This CDR3 is built from 11 residues. Per germline, CDR1 MRHNA and CDR2 SNTAGT. Between the trimmed V and J ends, which lost 5 bases and 7 bases, there was a span of 5 bases. The CDR3 nucleotides read TGTGCCAGCAGTTTAAACGGGGAGCTGTTTTTT. Its protein is CASSLNGELFF.

The CDR3 DNA reads as TGTGCCAGCCGTTATACAGGGGTCGTCTACAATGAGCAGTTCTTC. Its translation: CASRYTGVVYNEQFF. This rearrangement joins TRBV7-9 to TRBJ2-1, with 7 bases identical to TRBD1. CDR1 SEHNR and CDR2 FQNEAQ come from the germline V gene (reference sequence). J lost 3 bases, V lost 8 bases, and 10 bases had no gene match. The CDR3 is 15 residues long.

The J gene is TRBJ2-7, the V gene TRBV6-5; 8 bases agree with TRBD2. Germline CDR1 MNHEY, CDR2 SVGAGI. This CDR3 has 16 amino acids. Trimming cost V 4 bases and J 2 bases; bases outside gene matches: 10. Written as DNA, the CDR3 is TGTGCCAGCAGTTCCGAAATGGCGGGAGGACCCTACGAGCAGTACTTC. Translated: CASSSEMAGGPYEQYF.

V is TRBV7-9 and J is TRBJ1-2, with 7 bases identical to TRBD1. Germline V gene lookup returns CDR1 SEHNR and CDR2 FQNEAQ (reference sequence). This CDR3 has 17 amino acids. The V segment lost 8 bases and the J segment 3 bases; nucleotides outside the gene matches: 18. In DNA, the CDR3 is TGTGCCAGCCTTTACGGGACAGACGGCCTCCTTGACTATGGCTACACCTTC. Translation gives CASLYGTDGLLDYGYTF.

The chain is built from TRBV6-5 and TRBJ1-4; D remains ambiguous. Trimming removed 8 bases at V and 3 bases at J, with 10 bases between. The CDR3 has 13 amino acids. CDR1 MNHEY and CDR2 SVGAGI come from the germline V gene. CDR3 DNA: TGTGCCAGCTCGTGGCAGGCTAATGAAAAACTGTTTTTT. It encodes CASSWQANEKLFF.

The V gene is TRBV6-5, the J gene TRBJ2-7; 12 bases agree with TRBD1. The CDR3 length is 15 residues. V gave up 6 bases and J gave up 2 bases; unmatched junction bases: 5. Germline V gives CDR1 MNHEY, CDR2 SVGAGI. CDR3 sequence reads: CASSLGQGAPYEQYF. The CDR3 nucleotides are TGTGCCAGCAGCCTGGGACAGGGGGCCCCCTACGAGCAGTACTTC.

V usage is TRBV7-9 and J usage is TRBJ1-1; D is perhaps TRBD1 (6 bases). The CDR3 covers 14 residues. Germline lookup yields CDR1 SEHNR and CDR2 FQNEAQ (reference sequence). V shed 1 base and J shed 1 base, with 7 bases lying between them. CDR3 amino acids: CASSLGGPNTEAFF. The CDR3 DNA follows: TGTGCCAGCAGCTTAGGGGGGCCGAACACTGAAGCTTTCTTT.

The J gene is TRBJ2-1, the V gene TRBV7-3; 7 positions agree with TRBD2. The V and J ends lost 1 base and 3 bases, in that order; junction bases with no gene match: 15. The germline V gene encodes CDR1 SGHTA and CDR2 FQGTGA. The CDR3 is 19 amino acids. The CDR3 region has the DNA TGTGCCAGCAGCTTAAATCCCCGAGGGTGGCTAGCGGACTACAATGAGCAGTTCTTC. Residues: CASSLNPRGWLADYNEQFF.

The rearrangement uses TRBV10-3 and TRBJ2-7, with TRBD1 matching 7 bases. Germline values: CDR1 ENHRY, CDR2 SYGVKD. The CDR3 totals 16 residues. The J segment lost 2 bases and the V segment lost 7 bases, leaving 14 bases of the junction unmatched. CDR3 DNA sequence: TGTGCCATCACACCTCGGATCGGGACAGACCCCTACGAGCAGTACTTC. This encodes CAITPRIGTDPYEQYF.

In this sample, this clone turned up once. V and J are TRBV28 and TRBJ1-2; D call uncertain. Germline V gives CDR1 MDHEN, CDR2 SYDVKM. There are 13 residues in the CDR3. The V end lost 6 bases, the J end lost 3 bases, and 11 bases lay between the germline ends. CDR3 DNA sequence: TGTGCCAGCAGCCCGGGGTCTGACTATGGCTACACCTTC. Its translation: CASSPGSDYGYTF.

V gene TRBV27 combines with J gene TRBJ2-2, with a tentative D call TRBD1 (10 bases). CDR3 size: 19 residues. Germline V gene lookup returns CDR1 MNHEY and CDR2 SMNVEV (reference sequence). The germline V and J ends were trimmed by 5 bases and 0 bases, with 22 bases remaining between them. The CDR3: CASSLRGGQGTTNTGELFF. The CDR3 nucleotides are TGTGCCAGCAGTCTGCGGGGGGGACAGGGGACTACGAACACCGGGGAGCTGTTTTTT.

This chain links TRBV5-1 with TRBJ2-2; TRBD2 matches at 8 bases. The CDR3 sequence is 17 residues long. V lost 0 bases to trimming and J lost 0 bases; unmatched junction nucleotides: 4. CDR1 is SGHRS, CDR2 YFSETQ, per germline. CDR3 amino acids: CASSLATGGPNTGELFF. Here the CDR3 DNA reads TGCGCCAGCAGCTTGGCTACGGGAGGGCCGAACACCGGGGAGCTGTTTTTT.

The chain couples TRBV6-5 to TRBJ1-4; a weak D match, TRBD1 (6 bases). The V end was cut by 6 bases, the J end by 1 base, with 12 bases between. Per the germline V gene, CDR1 is MNHEY and CDR2 is SVGAGI. The CDR3 extends over 15 amino acids. The CDR3 loop reads CASRGTSRTNEKLFF. Here the CDR3 DNA reads TGTGCCAGCAGAGGGACATCCCGAACTAATGAAAAACTGTTTTTT.

The V call is TRBV28, the J call TRBJ1-4, with D possibly being TRBD1 (5 bases). CDR1 is MDHEN and CDR2 is SYDVKM in the germline V gene. This CDR3 spans 14 amino acids. Trimming removed 5 bases at V and 4 bases at J, with 11 bases between. The CDR3: CASSDSRGNEKLFF. CDR3 coding DNA: TGTGCCAGCAGTGACAGTAGGGGTAATGAAAAACTGTTTTTT.

There are a few counts of this clone. V is TRBV12-2 and J is TRBJ1-1. TRBV12-2 represents a pseudogene. The CDR3 spans 15 residues. The CDR3 sequence is CASRLMAGGFTEAFF. In nucleotides, the CDR3 is TGTGCAAGTCGCTTAATGGCGGGGGGGTTCACTGAAGCTTTCTTT.

In this sample, this clone turned up once. V and J are TRBV2 and TRBJ2-7; weak D call: TRBD1 (6 bases). Germline loops: CDR1 SNHLY, CDR2 FYNNEI. The CDR3 extends over 14 amino acids. V was shortened by 6 bases and J by 0 bases, with 12 bases between the two germline ends. The CDR3 spells CASRTDRSSYEQYF. CDR3 in DNA: TGTGCCAGCAGGACCGACAGGTCCTCCTACGAGCAGTACTTC.

This clone occurred once. The V call is TRBV4-3, the J call TRBJ1-5; TRBD1 matches 8 bases. Germline values: CDR1 LGHNA, CDR2 YSLEER. The CDR3 has 14 amino acids. Trimming took 4 bases from V and 4 from J; bases not matched to a gene: 3. The CDR3 is CASSLRQGNQPQHF. The CDR3 bases are TGCGCCAGCAGCCTTAGACAGGGGAATCAGCCCCAGCATTTT.

This clone was observed once. The V gene is TRBV7-9, the J gene TRBJ1-2, with TRBD1 matching 8 bases. CDR1 and CDR2 from the germline V gene are SEHNR and FQNEAQ (reference sequence). The CDR3 is 13 amino acids. The J segment lost 2 bases and the V segment lost 6 bases, leaving 2 bases of the junction unmatched. CDR3 sequence reads: CASRGQENYGYTF. The CDR3 DNA is TGTGCCAGCAGGGGACAGGAAAACTATGGCTACACCTTC. The full variable domain, in which reference TRBV7-9 and TRBJ1-2 provide the parts outside the CDR3, is DTGVSQNPRHKITKRGQNVTFRCDPISEHNRLYWYRQTLGQGPEFLTYFQNEAQLEKSRLLSDRFSAERPKGSFSTLEIQRTEQGDSAMYLCASRGQENYGYTFGSGTRLTVV.

J is TRBJ2-7 and V is TRBV2; the D gene is possibly TRBD1 (5 bases). The germline V gene encodes CDR1 SNHLY and CDR2 FYNNEI. The CDR3 sequence is 11 residues long. V lost 6 bases, J lost 5 bases, and 8 bases lay in between. CDR3 amino acids: CASSRADEQYF. CDR3 in DNA: TGTGCCAGCAGCAGGGCGGACGAGCAGTACTTC.

The chain carries TRBV29-1 and TRBJ2-2; 12 bases match TRBD2. The CDR3 length is 17 residues. V shed 4 bases, J shed 5 bases, and the junction held 11 bases outside the gene matches. Per germline, CDR1 SQVTM and CDR2 ANQGSEA. CDR3 sequence: CSVAALAGGPRTGELFF. CDR3 bases: TGCAGCGTTGCAGCGCTAGCGGGAGGGCCGAGGACCGGGGAGCTGTTTTTT.

This rearrangement joins TRBV7-9 to TRBJ1-2; D is perhaps TRBD1 (6 bases). V lost 4 bases and J 4 bases, leaving 19 bases between the germline ends. Germline V gene lookup returns CDR1 SEHNR and CDR2 FQNEAQ (reference sequence). The CDR3 runs 16 residues. CDR3 bases: TGTGCCAGCAGCTCGCTGGGGGCCTCACTAGTCTATGGCTACACCTTC. It codes for CASSSLGASLVYGYTF. The full variable domain, in which reference TRBV7-9 and TRBJ1-2 provide the parts outside the CDR3, is DTGVSQNPRHKITKRGQNVTFRCDPISEHNRLYWYRQTLGQGPEFLTYFQNEAQLEKSRLLSDRFSAERPKGSFSTLEIQRTEQGDSAMYLCASSSLGASLVYGYTFGSGTRLTVV.

The chain combines TRBV9 with TRBJ2-3, with 9 bases identical to TRBD1. The germline V gene encodes CDR1 SGDLS and CDR2 YYNGEE. J was trimmed by 2 bases and V by 3 bases; bases with no gene match: 7. This CDR3 has 16 residues. The CDR3: CASSARQGGFTDTQYF. The CDR3 bases are TGTGCCAGCAGCGCTAGACAGGGGGGGTTCACAGATACGCAGTATTTT.

The genes are TRBV24-1 and TRBJ2-5; 7 bases agree with TRBD1. V was pared by 9 bases and J by 5 bases, with 8 bases of the junction left unmatched. The CDR3 extends over 13 amino acids. Germline CDR1 reads KGHDR; CDR2 reads SFDVKD. The CDR3 here is CATRDSSFETQYF. As DNA, the CDR3 is TGTGCCACCCGGGACAGTTCCTTTGAGACCCAGTACTTC.

V usage is TRBV2 and J usage is TRBJ1-5, with TRBD1 matching over 12 bases. V trimming: 7 bases; J trimming: 7 bases; junction bases outside the gene matches: 8. Germline values: CDR1 SNHLY, CDR2 FYNNEI. This CDR3 contains 15 residues. CDR3: CASTGTGGVGQPQHF. The DNA of the CDR3 is TGTGCCAGCACTGGGACAGGGGGCGTCGGGCAGCCCCAGCATTTT.

The chain recombines TRBV27 with TRBJ1-1; TRBD1 might be the D (6 bases). CDR1 is MNHEY and CDR2 is SMNVEV in the germline V gene (reference sequence). Trimming shortened V by 5 bases and J by 4 bases, and 17 bases separated the two germline ends. The CDR3 runs to 15 residues. The CDR3 region is CASSPWTEQGTEAFF. In DNA form, the CDR3 reads TGTGCCAGCAGTCCATGGACAGAGCAAGGCACTGAAGCTTTCTTT.